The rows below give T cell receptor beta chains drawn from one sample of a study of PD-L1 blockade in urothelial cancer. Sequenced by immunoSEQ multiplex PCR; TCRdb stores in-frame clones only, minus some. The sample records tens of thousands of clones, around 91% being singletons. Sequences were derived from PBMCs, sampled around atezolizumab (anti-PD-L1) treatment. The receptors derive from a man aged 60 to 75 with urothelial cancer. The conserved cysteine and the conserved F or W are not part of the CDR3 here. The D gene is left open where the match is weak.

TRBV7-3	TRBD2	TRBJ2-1	ASSQGTSRSAEQF
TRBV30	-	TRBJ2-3	AWSVLGGSMDTQY
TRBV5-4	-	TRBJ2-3	ASTRSAGADTQY
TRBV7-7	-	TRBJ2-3	ASSLVGSPDTQY
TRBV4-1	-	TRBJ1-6	ASSQGGIPYNSPLH
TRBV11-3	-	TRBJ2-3	ASSLNGGGRPDTQY
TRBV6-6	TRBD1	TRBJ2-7	ATQGTANEQY
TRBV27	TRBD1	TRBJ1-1	ASRTGGGTEAF
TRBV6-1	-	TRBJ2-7	ASSEAGSSYEQY
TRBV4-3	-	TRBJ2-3	ASSQDGGSADTQY
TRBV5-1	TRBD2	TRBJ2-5	ASRPGGARETQY
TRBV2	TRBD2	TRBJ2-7	ASSEALAGGIEQY
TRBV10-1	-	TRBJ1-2	ASRSGLKYGYT
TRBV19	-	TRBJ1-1	ASSIAVGEDTEAF
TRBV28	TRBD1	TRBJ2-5	ASSLLGRGYGTQY
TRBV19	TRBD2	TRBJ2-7	ASKESGRSYEQY
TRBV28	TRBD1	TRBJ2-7	ASSSAGDRGGYEQY
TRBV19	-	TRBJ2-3	ASSWAGLSTDTQY
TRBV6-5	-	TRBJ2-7	ASSYNRAYEQY
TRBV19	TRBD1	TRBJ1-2	ASSRPGGGYT
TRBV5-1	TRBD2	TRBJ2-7	ASSSGGGDLYEQY
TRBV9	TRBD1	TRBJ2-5	ASSSRTGETQY
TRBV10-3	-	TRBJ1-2	AISDDRDYGYT
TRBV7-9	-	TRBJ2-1	ASSLDPTSANEQF
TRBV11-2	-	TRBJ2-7	ASSLVPGAPYEQY
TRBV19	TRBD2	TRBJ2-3	ASSALGLAGADTQY
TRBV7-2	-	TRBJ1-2	ASSAGGPYGYT
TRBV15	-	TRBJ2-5	ATSRTQETQY
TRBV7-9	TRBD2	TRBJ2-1	ASSLTEPGLSRKF
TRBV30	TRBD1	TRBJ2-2	AWSNPGQGYTGELF
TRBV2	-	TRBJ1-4	ASSRDRLFNEKLF
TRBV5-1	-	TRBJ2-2	ASSLGQRTGELF
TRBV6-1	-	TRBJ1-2	ASSEEQGANYGYT
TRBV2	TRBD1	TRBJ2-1	ASIRGRDRVYNEQF
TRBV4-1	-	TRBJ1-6	ASSPTGGGSPLH
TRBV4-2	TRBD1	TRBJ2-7	ASSPSGQASYEQY
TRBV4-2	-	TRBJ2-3	ASSQGTADTTDTQY
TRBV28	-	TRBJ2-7	ASNPVVADTYEQY
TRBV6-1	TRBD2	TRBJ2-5	ASRGLATETQY
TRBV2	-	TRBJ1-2	ASRAGPYGYT
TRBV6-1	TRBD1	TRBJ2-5	ASSELNILDRVGEETQY
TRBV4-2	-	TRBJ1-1	ASSQEGGNTNTEAF
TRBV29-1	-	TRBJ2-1	SVELGGGGSYNEQF
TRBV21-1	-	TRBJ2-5	AGFEGQGLLETQY
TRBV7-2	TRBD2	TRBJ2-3	ASGGRVADTQY
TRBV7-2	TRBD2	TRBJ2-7	ASSYVSGGAYEQY
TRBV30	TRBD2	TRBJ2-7	AWSVRAGANEQY
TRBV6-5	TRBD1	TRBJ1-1	ASNPTGVRTEAF
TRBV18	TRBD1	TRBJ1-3	ASSLRTGGSGNTIY
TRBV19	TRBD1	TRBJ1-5	ASSGTGHDNQPQH
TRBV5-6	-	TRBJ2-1	ASSLEPSSYNEQF
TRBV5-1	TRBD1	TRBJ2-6	ASSAGTGGSGANVLT
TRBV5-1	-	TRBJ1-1	ASSPPGGRIEAF